The 16 T cell receptor beta chains below come from one sample, sequenced in a study of blood T cell repertoires in COVID-19. Method: immunoSEQ multiplex PCR; TCRdb's copy keeps in-frame clones and lacks some. The sample has about 480,000 clones, roughly nine tenths seen once. The sample was peripheral blood. The receptors come from a man in his late teens or twenties with COVID-19, enrolled during active disease.

The chain employs TRBV20-1 and TRBJ2-5; 12 nucleotides align to TRBD2. This CDR3 region has 15 residues. CDR1 and CDR2 (germline): DFQATT, SNEGSKA (reference sequence). Germline trimming cut 3 bases from V and 1 base from J; bases unmatched to any gene: 3. CDR3 nucleotide sequence: TGCAGTGCTAGTACTAGCGGGGGGAGCCAAGAGACCCAGTACTTC. Its translation is CSASTSGGSQETQYF.

This sequence joins TRBV10-2 and TRBJ2-1; D is possibly TRBD2 (5 bases). CDR1 and CDR2 from the germline V gene are WSHSY and SAAADI. The CDR3 totals 14 residues. V dropped 4 bases and J dropped 3 bases, with 10 bases sitting between them. CDR3 sequence: CASSGSSVYNEQFF. In DNA form, the CDR3 reads TGCGCCAGCAGTGGTAGTAGCGTCTACAATGAGCAGTTCTTC.

This sequence joins TRBV5-4 and TRBJ1-2; possible D gene TRBD1, 5 bases. V shed 0 bases and J shed 8 bases, with 17 bases lying between them. This CDR3 comprises 15 residues. Germline V gives CDR1 SGHNT, CDR2 YYREEE (reference sequence). The CDR3 loop is CASSLVGGNFGGYTF. The DNA of the CDR3 is TGTGCCAGCAGCTTGGTTGGGGGGAACTTTGGCGGCTACACCTTC.

This clone was recorded only once. CDR3 region: CASSQDSVGETQYF. In DNA, the CDR3 is TGTGCCAGCAGCCAAGATTCCGTCGGAGAGACCCAGTACTTC. V usage is TRBV4-2 and J usage is TRBJ2-5; no clear D. Trimming took off 0 bases at V and 4 bases at J, with 9 bases between the two ends. This CDR3 has 14 residues. The germline V gene encodes CDR1 LGHNA and CDR2 YNFKEQ.

This clone came up once. V and J are TRBV11-2 and TRBJ1-5; D is perhaps TRBD1 (5 bases). Germline loops: CDR1 SGHAT, CDR2 FQNNGV. The V and J ends lost 1 base and 4 bases respectively, with 8 bases between them. The CDR3 runs to 14 residues. This CDR3 reads CASSLGQLNQPQHF. Written as DNA, the CDR3 is TGTGCCAGCAGCTTAGGACAGCTAAATCAGCCCCAGCATTTT.

The J gene is TRBJ2-5, the V gene TRBV7-9; weak D call: TRBD2 (5 bases). Looked up from germline, CDR1 is SEHNR and CDR2 is FQNEAQ (reference sequence). The CDR3 runs to 14 residues. Trimming pared 6 bases from V and 5 bases from J, leaving 16 bases between. Here the CDR3 reads CASRQLRASETQYF. The CDR3 DNA reads as TGTGCCAGCAGGCAACTGAGGGCATCGGAGACCCAGTACTTC.

V is TRBV27 and J is TRBJ2-5, with a possible D match to TRBD1 (5 bases). The V gene lost 6 bases and the J gene lost 5 bases, with 16 bases spanning the gap. The CDR3 contains 14 residues. Germline V gives CDR1 MNHEY, CDR2 SMNVEV (reference sequence). The CDR3 loop is CASSPGLGPETQYF. The CDR3 coding sequence is TGTGCCAGCAGCCCTGGTTTGGGGCCGGAGACCCAGTACTTC.

The chain carries TRBV11-3 and TRBJ2-1; tentatively, D is TRBD2 (5 bases). CDR1 is SGHNT and CDR2 is YENEEA in the germline V gene. V dropped 5 bases and J dropped 6 bases, with 8 bases sitting between them. This CDR3 region has 12 residues. CDR3 bases: TGTGCCAGCAGCACCCGGGGCAATGAGCAGTTCTTC. It translates to CASSTRGNEQFF.

The gene calls are TRBV9 and TRBJ1-3, with a possible D match to TRBD1 (6 bases). This CDR3 region has 13 residues. CDR1 and CDR2 (germline): SGDLS, YYNGEE. V was clipped by 2 bases and J by 5 bases, with 8 bases between them. CDR3 protein: CASSVGQRNTIYF. CDR3 in DNA: TGTGCCAGCAGCGTTGGACAGAGAAACACCATATATTTT.

The V gene is TRBV10-3, the J gene TRBJ1-6; the D gene is possibly TRBD1 (5 bases). Germline lookup yields CDR1 ENHRY and CDR2 SYGVKD. The V and J ends lost 6 bases and 5 bases respectively, with 11 bases between them. This CDR3 has 14 amino acids. CDR3 protein: CAIRDRQHNSPLHF. The CDR3 DNA follows: TGTGCCATCAGAGACAGACAACATAATTCACCCCTCCACTTT.

This clone has a single count. V is TRBV7-8 and J is TRBJ1-6; 7 bases are shared with TRBD1. Trimming cost V 3 bases and J 5 bases; bases outside gene matches: 7. The CDR3 sequence is 16 residues long. The germline V gene encodes CDR1 SGHVS and CDR2 FQNEAQ. The CDR3 nucleotides read TGTGCCAGCAGCTTGACAGGGTTTGCCAATAATTCACCCCTCCACTTT. Protein: CASSLTGFANNSPLHF.

This clone was recorded a few times. The genes are TRBV15 and TRBJ2-1; D uncertain. Per the germline V gene, CDR1 is LNHNV and CDR2 is YYDKDF (reference sequence). The CDR3 spans 13 residues. V was pared by 5 bases and J by 6 bases, with 11 bases between. The CDR3 loop is CATSPRLSNEQFF. CDR3 in DNA: TGTGCCACCAGCCCGCGTTTATCCAATGAGCAGTTCTTC.

The chain is built from TRBV2 and TRBJ2-7; D is perhaps TRBD2 (7 bases). V lost 6 bases, J lost 4 bases, and 28 bases lay in between. This CDR3 has 18 amino acids. The V gene's germline CDR1 is SNHLY and CDR2 FYNNEI. CDR3 sequence: CASRGPLPLGGGPYEQYF. The CDR3 DNA reads TGTGCCAGCAGGGGTCCCCTACCCCTTGGCGGGGGCCCTTACGAGCAGTACTTC. The complete variable domain, with remaining parts taken from reference TRBV2 and TRBJ2-7, reads EPEVTQTPSHQVTQMGQEVILRCVPISNHLYFYWYRQILGQKVEFLVSFYNNEISEKSEIFDDQFSVERPDGSNFTLKIRSTKLEDSAMYFCASRGPLPLGGGPYEQYFGPGTRLTVT.

This chain connects TRBV6-4 to TRBJ2-2, with 8 bases fitting TRBD2. The CDR3 spans 16 residues. Germline values: CDR1 MRHNA, CDR2 SNTAGT. J was trimmed by 2 bases and V by 5 bases; bases with no gene match: 7. The CDR3 DNA sequence: TGTGCCAGCAGTAGGGGAGCGGGGGACAACACCGGGGAGCTGTTTTTT. It yields the protein CASSRGAGDNTGELFF.

V and J are TRBV18 and TRBJ2-3, with TRBD2 as a possible D gene (6 bases). The V gene lost 6 bases and the J gene lost 1 base, with 14 bases spanning the gap. The germline CDR1 and CDR2 sequences are KGHSH and LQKENI. This CDR3 region has 15 residues. The DNA of the CDR3 is TGTGCCAGCTCGTCCCGACTAGAGGGCACAGATACGCAGTATTTT. Protein sequence: CASSSRLEGTDTQYF. The variable domain in full, completed from reference TRBV18 and TRBJ2-3, reads NAGVMQNPRHLVRRRGQEARLRCSPMKGHSHVYWYRQLPEEGLKFMVYLQKENIIDESGMPKERFSAEFPKEGPSILRIQQVVRGDSAAYFCASSSRLEGTDTQYFGPGTRLTVL.

V gene TRBV5-4 combines with J gene TRBJ2-2; a weak D match, TRBD1 (6 bases). CDR3 length equals 16 residues. Germline CDR1 is SGHNT and CDR2 is YYREEE (reference sequence). The V end was cut by 4 bases, the J end by 2 bases, with 15 bases between. The CDR3 DNA reads as TGTGCCAGCAGCCGGATCGGACAGACTAACACCGGGGAGCTGTTTTTT. Its translation: CASSRIGQTNTGELFF.